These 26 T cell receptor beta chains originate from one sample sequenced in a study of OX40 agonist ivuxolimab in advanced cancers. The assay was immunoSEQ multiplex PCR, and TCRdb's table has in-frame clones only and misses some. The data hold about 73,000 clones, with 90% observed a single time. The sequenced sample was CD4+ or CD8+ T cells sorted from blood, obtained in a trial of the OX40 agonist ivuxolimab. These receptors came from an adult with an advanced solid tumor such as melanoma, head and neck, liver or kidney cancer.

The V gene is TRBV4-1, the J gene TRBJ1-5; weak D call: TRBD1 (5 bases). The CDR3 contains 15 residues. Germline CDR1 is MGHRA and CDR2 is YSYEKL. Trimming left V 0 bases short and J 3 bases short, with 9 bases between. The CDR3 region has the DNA TGCGCCAGCAGCCAAGAGGGCAGGGACAATCAGCCCCAGCATTTT. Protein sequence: CASSQEGRDNQPQHF.

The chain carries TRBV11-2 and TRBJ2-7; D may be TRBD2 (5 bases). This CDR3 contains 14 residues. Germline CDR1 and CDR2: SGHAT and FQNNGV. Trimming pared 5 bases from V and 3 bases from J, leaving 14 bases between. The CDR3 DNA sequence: TGTGCCAGCAGCCGAAGCCAGCGGAGCTACGAGCAGTACTTC. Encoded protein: CASSRSQRSYEQYF.

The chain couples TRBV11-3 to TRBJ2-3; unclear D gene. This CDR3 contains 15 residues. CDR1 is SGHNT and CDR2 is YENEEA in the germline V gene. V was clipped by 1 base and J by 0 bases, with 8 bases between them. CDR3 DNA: TGTGCCAGCAGCTTAGTGGCAGCTAGCACAGATACGCAGTATTTT. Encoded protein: CASSLVAASTDTQYF.

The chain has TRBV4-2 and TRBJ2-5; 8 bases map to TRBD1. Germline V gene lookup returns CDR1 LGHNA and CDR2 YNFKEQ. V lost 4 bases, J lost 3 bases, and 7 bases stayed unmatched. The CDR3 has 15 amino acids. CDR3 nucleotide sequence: TGTGCCAGCAGCCCCCCCTCGACAGGGGAAGAGACCCAGTACTTC. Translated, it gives CASSPPSTGEETQYF.

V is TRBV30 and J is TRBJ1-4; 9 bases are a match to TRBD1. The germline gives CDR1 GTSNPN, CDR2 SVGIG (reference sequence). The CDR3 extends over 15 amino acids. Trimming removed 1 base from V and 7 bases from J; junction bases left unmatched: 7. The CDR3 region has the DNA TGTGCCTGGAGTGCGACAGGGGGTCCCAGTGAAAAACTGTTTTTT. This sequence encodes CAWSATGGPSEKLFF.

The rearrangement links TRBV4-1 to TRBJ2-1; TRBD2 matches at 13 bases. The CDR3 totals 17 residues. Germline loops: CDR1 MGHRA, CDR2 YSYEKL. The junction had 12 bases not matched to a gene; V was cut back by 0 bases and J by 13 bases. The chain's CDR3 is CASSQEGAGLAGVYQFF. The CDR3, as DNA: TGCGCCAGCAGCCAAGAGGGTGCCGGACTAGCGGGAGTTTATCAGTTCTTC.

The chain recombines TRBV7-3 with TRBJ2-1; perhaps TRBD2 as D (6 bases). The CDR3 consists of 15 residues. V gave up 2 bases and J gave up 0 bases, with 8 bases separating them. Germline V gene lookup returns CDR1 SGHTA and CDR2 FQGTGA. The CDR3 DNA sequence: TGTGCCAGCAGCTTAGGCGGGACCTCCTACAATGAGCAGTTCTTC. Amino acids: CASSLGGTSYNEQFF. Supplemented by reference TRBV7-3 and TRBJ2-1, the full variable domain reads GAGVSQTPSNKVTEKGKYVELRCDPISGHTALYWYRQSLGQGPEFLIYFQGTGAADDSGLPNDRFFAVRPEGSVSTLKIQRTERGDSAVYLCASSLGGTSYNEQFFGPGTRLTVL.

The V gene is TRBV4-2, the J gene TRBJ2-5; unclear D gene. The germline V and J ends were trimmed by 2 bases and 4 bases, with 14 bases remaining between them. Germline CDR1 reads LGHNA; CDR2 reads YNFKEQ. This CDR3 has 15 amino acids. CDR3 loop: CASSQPGPHGETQYF. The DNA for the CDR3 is TGTGCCAGCAGCCAACCGGGCCCTCATGGAGAGACCCAGTACTTC.

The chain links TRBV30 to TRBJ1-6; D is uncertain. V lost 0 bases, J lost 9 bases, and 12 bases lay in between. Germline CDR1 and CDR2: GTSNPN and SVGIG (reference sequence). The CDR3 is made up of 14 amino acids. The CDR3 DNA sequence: TGTGCCTGGAGTGTGGGGAATTATGGTTCACCCCTCCACTTT. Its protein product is CAWSVGNYGSPLHF.

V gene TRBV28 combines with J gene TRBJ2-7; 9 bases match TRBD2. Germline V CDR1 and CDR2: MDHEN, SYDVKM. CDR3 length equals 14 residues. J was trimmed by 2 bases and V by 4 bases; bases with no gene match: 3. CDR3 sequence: CASSWREGPYEQYF. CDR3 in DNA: TGTGCCAGCAGTTGGCGGGAGGGCCCCTACGAGCAGTACTTC.

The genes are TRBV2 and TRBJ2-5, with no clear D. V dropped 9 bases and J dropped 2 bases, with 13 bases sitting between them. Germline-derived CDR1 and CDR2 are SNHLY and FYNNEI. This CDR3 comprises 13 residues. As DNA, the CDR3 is TGTGCCAGACGAAGGGATGGGCAAGAGACCCAGTACTTC. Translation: CARRRDGQETQYF.

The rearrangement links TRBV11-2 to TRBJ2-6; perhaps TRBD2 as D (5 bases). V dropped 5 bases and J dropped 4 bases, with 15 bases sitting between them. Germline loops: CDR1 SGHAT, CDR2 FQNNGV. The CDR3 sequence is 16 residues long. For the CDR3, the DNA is TGTGCCAGCAGCCCCCGTACGGGGTTCGGGGCCAACGTCCTGACTTTC. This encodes CASSPRTGFGANVLTF.

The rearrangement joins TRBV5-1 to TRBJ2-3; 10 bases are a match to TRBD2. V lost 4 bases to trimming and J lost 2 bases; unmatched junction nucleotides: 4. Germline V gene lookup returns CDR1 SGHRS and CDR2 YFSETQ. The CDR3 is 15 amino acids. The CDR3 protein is CASSHGLAVTDTQYF. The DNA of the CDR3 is TGCGCCAGCAGCCACGGACTAGCGGTCACAGATACGCAGTATTTT.

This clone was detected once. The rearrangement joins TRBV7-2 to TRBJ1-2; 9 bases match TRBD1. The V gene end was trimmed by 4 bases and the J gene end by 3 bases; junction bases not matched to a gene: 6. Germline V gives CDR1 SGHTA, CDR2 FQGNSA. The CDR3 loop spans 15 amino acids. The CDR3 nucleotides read TGTGCCAGCAGCTCGTGGACAGGGGCTTACTATGGCTACACCTTC. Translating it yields CASSSWTGAYYGYTF.

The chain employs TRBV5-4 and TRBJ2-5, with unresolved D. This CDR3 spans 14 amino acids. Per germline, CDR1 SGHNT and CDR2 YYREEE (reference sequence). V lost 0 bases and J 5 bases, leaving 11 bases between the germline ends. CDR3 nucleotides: TGTGCCAGCAGCTTGGCGATCGCCCGTGAGACCCAGTACTTC. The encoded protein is CASSLAIARETQYF.

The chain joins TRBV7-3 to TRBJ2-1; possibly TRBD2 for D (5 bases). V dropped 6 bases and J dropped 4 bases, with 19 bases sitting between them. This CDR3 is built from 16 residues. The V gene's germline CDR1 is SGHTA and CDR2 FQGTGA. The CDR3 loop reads CASRDFGRSDYNEQFF. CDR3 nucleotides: TGTGCCAGCAGGGACTTCGGCAGGTCGGATTACAATGAGCAGTTCTTC. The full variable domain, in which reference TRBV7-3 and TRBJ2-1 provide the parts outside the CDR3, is GAGVSQTPSNKVTEKGKYVELRCDPISGHTALYWYRQSLGQGPEFLIYFQGTGAADDSGLPNDRFFAVRPEGSVSTLKIQRTERGDSAVYLCASRDFGRSDYNEQFFGPGTRLTVL.

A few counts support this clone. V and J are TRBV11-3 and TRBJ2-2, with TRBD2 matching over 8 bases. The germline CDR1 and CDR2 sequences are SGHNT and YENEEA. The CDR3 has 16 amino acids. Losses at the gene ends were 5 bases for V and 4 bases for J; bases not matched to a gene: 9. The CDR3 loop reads CASSQQGSGGTGELFF. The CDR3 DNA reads TGTGCCAGCAGCCAGCAGGGGAGCGGGGGCACCGGGGAGCTGTTTTTT. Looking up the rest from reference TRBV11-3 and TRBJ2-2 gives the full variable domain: EAGVVQSPRYKIIEKKQPVAFWCNPISGHNTLYWYLQNLGQGPELLIRYENEEAVDDSQLPKDRFSAERLKGVDSTLKIQPAELGDSAVYLCASSQQGSGGTGELFFGEGSRLTVL.

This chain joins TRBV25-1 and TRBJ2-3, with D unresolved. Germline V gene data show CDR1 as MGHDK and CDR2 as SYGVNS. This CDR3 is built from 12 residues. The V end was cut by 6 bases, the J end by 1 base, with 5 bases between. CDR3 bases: TGTGCCAGCAGCTTAGGCACAGATACGCAGTATTTT. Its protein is CASSLGTDTQYF. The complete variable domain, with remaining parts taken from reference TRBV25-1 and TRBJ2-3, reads EADIYQTPRYLVIGTGKKITLECSQTMGHDKMYWYQQDPGMELHLIHYSYGVNSTEKGDLSSESTVSRIRTEHFPLTLESARPSHTSQYLCASSLGTDTQYFGPGTRLTVL.

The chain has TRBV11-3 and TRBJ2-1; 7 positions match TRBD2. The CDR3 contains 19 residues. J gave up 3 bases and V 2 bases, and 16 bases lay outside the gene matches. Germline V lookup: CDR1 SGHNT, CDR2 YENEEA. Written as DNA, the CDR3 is TGTGCCAGCAGCTTACGGGTGGGAGGGCCGATATCTTTCTACAATGAGCAGTTCTTC. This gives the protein CASSLRVGGPISFYNEQFF.

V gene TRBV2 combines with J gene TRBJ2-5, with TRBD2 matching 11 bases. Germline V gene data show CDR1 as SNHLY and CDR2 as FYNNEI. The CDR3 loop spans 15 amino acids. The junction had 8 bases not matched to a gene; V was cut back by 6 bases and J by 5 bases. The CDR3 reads CASRAGTSGGETQYF. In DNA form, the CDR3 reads TGTGCCAGCAGGGCCGGGACTAGCGGTGGGGAGACCCAGTACTTC.

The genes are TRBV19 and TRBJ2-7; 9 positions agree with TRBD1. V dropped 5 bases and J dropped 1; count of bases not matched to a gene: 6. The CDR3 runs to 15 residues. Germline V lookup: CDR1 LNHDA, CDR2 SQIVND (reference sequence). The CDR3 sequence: CASSALTGGSYEQYF. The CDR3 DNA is TGTGCCAGTAGTGCTCTGACAGGGGGTTCCTACGAGCAGTACTTC.

The CDR3 reads CASRPTGGSYEQYF. In DNA, the CDR3 is TGTGCCAGCAGGCCGACAGGGGGCTCATACGAGCAGTACTTC. The V call is TRBV28, the J call TRBJ2-7; 10 nucleotides agree with TRBD1. The junction had 6 bases not matched to a gene; V was cut back by 6 bases and J by 4 bases. In germline, CDR1 is MDHEN, CDR2 SYDVKM. This CDR3 comprises 14 residues. Full variable domain (outside the CDR3, taken from reference TRBV28 and TRBJ2-7): DVKVTQSSRYLVKRTGEKVFLECVQDMDHENMFWYRQDPGLGLRLIYFSYDVKMKEKGDIPEGYSVSREKKERFSLILESASTNQTSMYLCASRPTGGSYEQYFGPGTRLTVT.

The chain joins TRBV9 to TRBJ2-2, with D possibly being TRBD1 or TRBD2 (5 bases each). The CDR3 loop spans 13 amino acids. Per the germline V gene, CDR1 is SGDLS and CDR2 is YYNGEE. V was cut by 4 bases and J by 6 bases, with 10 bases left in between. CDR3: CASSSRDPGELFF. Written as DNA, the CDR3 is TGTGCCAGCAGCTCCAGGGACCCCGGGGAGCTGTTTTTT.

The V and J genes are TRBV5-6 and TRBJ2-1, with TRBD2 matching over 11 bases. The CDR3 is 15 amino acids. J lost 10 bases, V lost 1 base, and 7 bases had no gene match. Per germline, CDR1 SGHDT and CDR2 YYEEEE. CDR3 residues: CASSLSGLAEAEQFF. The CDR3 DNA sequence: TGTGCCAGCAGCTTGTCGGGACTAGCGGAAGCGGAGCAGTTCTTC.

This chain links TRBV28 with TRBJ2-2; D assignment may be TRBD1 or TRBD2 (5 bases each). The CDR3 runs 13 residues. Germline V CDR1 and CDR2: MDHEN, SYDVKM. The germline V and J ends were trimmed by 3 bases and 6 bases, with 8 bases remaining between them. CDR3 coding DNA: TGTGCCAGCAGTTTTCAGGGAGCCGGGGAGCTGTTTTTT. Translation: CASSFQGAGELFF.

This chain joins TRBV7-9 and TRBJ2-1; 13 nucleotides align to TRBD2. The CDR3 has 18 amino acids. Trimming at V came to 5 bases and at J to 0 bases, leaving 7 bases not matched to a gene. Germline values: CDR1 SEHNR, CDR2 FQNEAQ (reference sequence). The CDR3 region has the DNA TGTGCCAGCAGCAGCGGGACTAGCGGGATTCCCTCCTACAATGAGCAGTTCTTC. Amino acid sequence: CASSSGTSGIPSYNEQFF.